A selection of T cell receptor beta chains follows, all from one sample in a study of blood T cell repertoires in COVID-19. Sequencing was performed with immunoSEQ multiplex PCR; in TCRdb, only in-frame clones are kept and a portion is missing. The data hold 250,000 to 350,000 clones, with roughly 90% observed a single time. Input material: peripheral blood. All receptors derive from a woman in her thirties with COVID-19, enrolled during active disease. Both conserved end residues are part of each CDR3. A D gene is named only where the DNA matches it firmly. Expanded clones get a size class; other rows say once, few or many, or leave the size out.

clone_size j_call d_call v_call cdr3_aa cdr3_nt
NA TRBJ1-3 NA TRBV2 CASSETGQLISGNTIYF TGTGCCAGCAGTGAAACCGGACAGCTGATCTCTGGAAACACCATATATTTT
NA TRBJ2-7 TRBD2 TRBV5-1 CASSPGLAGAYEQYF TGCGCCAGCAGCCCCGGACTAGCGGGAGCCTACGAGCAGTACTTC
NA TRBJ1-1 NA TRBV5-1 CASSLARRDEAFF TGCGCCAGCAGCTTGGCCAGGCGAGATGAAGCTTTCTTT
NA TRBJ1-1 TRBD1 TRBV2 CASSGQGLTEAFF TGTGCCAGCTCGGGACAGGGACTTACTGAAGCTTTCTTT
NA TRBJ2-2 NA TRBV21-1 CARLQGRVSTGELFF TGTGCCAGATTACAGGGGCGGGTAAGCACCGGGGAGCTGTTTTTT
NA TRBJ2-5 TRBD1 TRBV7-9 CASSTRQGAPSVAETQYF TGTGCCAGCAGCACCCGACAGGGGGCGCCATCCGTTGCAGAGACCCAGTACTTC
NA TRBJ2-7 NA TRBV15 CATSREEAGAYEQYF TGTGCCACCAGCAGAGAAGAGGCCGGCGCCTACGAGCAGTACTTC
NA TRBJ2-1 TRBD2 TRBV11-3 CASSLGTSGYNEQFF TGTGCCAGCAGCTTAGGGACTAGCGGATACAATGAGCAGTTCTTC
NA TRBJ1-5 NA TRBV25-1 CAKTEYNQPQHF TGTGCCAAGACAGAGTACAATCAGCCCCAGCATTTT
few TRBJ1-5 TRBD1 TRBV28 CASSLGDRTNQPQHF TGTGCCAGCAGTTTGGGGGACAGGACTAATCAGCCCCAGCATTTT
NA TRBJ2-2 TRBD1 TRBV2 CATSRSRGTGELFF TGTGCCACGTCCCGGTCCAGGGGGACCGGGGAGCTGTTTTTT